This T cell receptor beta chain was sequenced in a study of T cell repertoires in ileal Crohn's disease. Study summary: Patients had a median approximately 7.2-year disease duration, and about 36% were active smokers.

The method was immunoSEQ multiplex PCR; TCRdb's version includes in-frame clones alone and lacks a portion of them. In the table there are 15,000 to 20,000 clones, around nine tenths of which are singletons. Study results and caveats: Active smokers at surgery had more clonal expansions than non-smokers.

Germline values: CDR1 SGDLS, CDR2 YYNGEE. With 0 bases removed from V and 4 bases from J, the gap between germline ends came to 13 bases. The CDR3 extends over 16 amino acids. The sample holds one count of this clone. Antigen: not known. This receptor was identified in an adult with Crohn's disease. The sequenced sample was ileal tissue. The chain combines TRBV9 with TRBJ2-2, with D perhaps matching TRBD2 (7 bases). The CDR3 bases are TGTGCCAGCAGCGTAGGGGGGGGCTACGGCACCGGGGAGCTGTTTTTT. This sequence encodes CASSVGGGYGTGELFF. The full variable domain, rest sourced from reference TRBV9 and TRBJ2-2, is DSGVTQTPKHLITATGQRVTLRCSPRSGDLSVYWYQQSLDQGLQFLIQYYNGEERAKGNILERFSAQQFPDLHSELNLSSLELGDSALYFCASSVGGGYGTGELFFGEGSRLTVL.